This entry lists 3 T cell receptor beta chains sequenced from one sample in a study of cytotoxic CD8 clonotypes in ibrutinib-treated CLL. Here immunoSEQ multiplex PCR was the method, and the copy in TCRdb shows in-frame clones only, minus some. The sample has about 60,000 clones; 56% are singletons. The sequences come from PBMCs, collected after 24 months of ibrutinib treatment. Receptors were obtained from a human donor with chronic lymphocytic leukemia.

The V and J genes are TRBV29-1 and TRBJ1-1; D is unclear. CDR3 size: 16 residues. Trimming cost V 0 bases and J 1 base, with 15 bases left between them. Looked up from germline, CDR1 is SQVTM and CDR2 is ANQGSEA. The chain's CDR3 is CSVEDPTLRGNTEAFF. The DNA for the CDR3 is TGCAGCGTTGAAGACCCAACACTCCGGGGGAACACTGAAGCTTTCTTT. Drawing the rest from reference TRBV29-1 and TRBJ1-1, the complete variable domain is SAVISQKPSRDICQRGTSLTIQCQVDSQVTMMFWYRQQPGQSLTLIATANQGSEATYESGFVIDKFPISRPNLTFSTLTVSNMSPEDSSIYLCSVEDPTLRGNTEAFFGQGTRLTVV.

This chain links TRBV2 with TRBJ1-6; 11 bases fit TRBD1. Per the germline V gene, CDR1 is SNHLY and CDR2 is FYNNEI. There are 16 residues in the CDR3. V dropped 6 bases and J dropped 3; count of bases not matched to a gene: 4. The CDR3 spells CASSRGTGGYNSPLHF. In DNA form, the CDR3 reads TGTGCCAGCAGCCGCGGGACAGGGGGCTATAATTCACCCCTCCACTTT. Based on the CDR3 plus reference TRBV2 and TRBJ1-6, the full variable domain is EPEVTQTPSHQVTQMGQEVILRCVPISNHLYFYWYRQILGQKVEFLVSFYNNEISEKSEIFDDQFSVERPDGSNFTLKIRSTKLEDSAMYFCASSRGTGGYNSPLHFGNGTRLTVT.

Only one count was recorded for this clone. This chain uses TRBV6-1 with TRBJ2-1; possibly TRBD1 or TRBD2 for D (5 bases each). Germline CDR1 reads MNHNS; CDR2 reads SASEGT. This CDR3 spans 12 amino acids. The ends were cut back, 8 bases at V and 6 bases at J, with 11 bases in the middle. The CDR3 nucleotides are TGTGCCAGCCGGGACCTAGCCAATGAGCAGTTCTTC. Encoded protein: CASRDLANEQFF.